What follows are 20 T cell receptor beta chains derived from one specimen sequenced in a study of T cells after yellow fever vaccination. One entry per CDR3 protein results from TCRdb running MiXCR on the 5' RACE reads. The profile shows around 250,000 distinct CDR3 sequences, over 4.5% of them singletons. This material consisted of CD4+ T cells sorted from PBMCs, taken on the day of the yellow fever booster vaccination. The receptors derive from a man between 18 and 35 years old who received the YFV17D yellow fever vaccine.

The rearrangement joins TRBV6-5 to TRBJ1-2, with 7 bases lining up with TRBD1. Trimming removed 6 bases from V and 1 base from J; junction bases left unmatched: 11. The length of the CDR3 is 16 residues. Per the germline V gene, CDR1 is MNHEY and CDR2 is SVGAGI. This chain's CDR3 is CASSPFLRGRNYGYTF. CDR3 nucleotide sequence: TGTGCCAGCAGCCCTTTCCTGAGGGGGCGTAACTATGGCTACACCTTC.

This clonotype was recorded at least ten times. In DNA form, the CDR3 reads TGCGCCAGCAGCCTAGCGGGGGAGACGCAGTATTTT. It yields the protein CASSLAGETQYF. This rearrangement joins TRBV5-1 to TRBJ2-5, with 10 positions matching TRBD2. The end of the DNA aligns better with TRBJ2-3, so the J call may be wrong. This CDR3 spans 12 amino acids. Germline loops: CDR1 SGHRS, CDR2 YFSETQ.

This clonotype was counted only a few times. V and J are TRBV20-1 and TRBJ2-1, with 10 bases that match TRBD1. Germline CDR1 and CDR2: DFQATT and SNEGSKA (reference sequence). This CDR3 is 14 amino acids long. Trimming removed 6 bases from V and 9 bases from J; junction bases left unmatched: 11. The CDR3 DNA follows: TGCAGTGCAATCCGGGACAGGGGTATTGGTGAGCAGTTCTTC. It specifies CSAIRDRGIGEQFF.

This chain's CDR3 is CASSSGRGDGTGDFNEQFF. In nucleotides, the CDR3 is TGTGCCAGCAGCTCAGGAAGGGGTGACGGGACAGGGGACTTCAATGAGCAGTTCTTC. V and J are TRBV11-3 and TRBJ2-1; 10 positions match TRBD1. V gave up 4 bases and J gave up 6 bases; unmatched junction bases: 18. CDR3 length: 19 amino acids. Germline V lookup: CDR1 SGHNT, CDR2 YENEEA.

This clonotype was counted at least ten times. The chain uses TRBV5-6 and TRBJ2-1; TRBD1 might be the D (7 bases). The CDR3 spans 18 residues. Per germline, CDR1 SGHDT and CDR2 YYEEEE. Trimming shortened V by 5 bases and J by 6 bases, and 27 bases separated the two germline ends. The CDR3 spells CASSTRYDRDSGSNEQFF. The CDR3 bases are TGTGCCAGCAGTACTCGTTATGACCGGGACAGCGGGTCCAATGAGCAGTTCTTC.

This chain joins TRBV7-2 and TRBJ1-1, with D possibly TRBD1 on 5 matching bases. Trimming removed 8 bases from V and 6 bases from J, with 19 bases in between. CDR1 SGHTA and CDR2 FQGNSA come from the germline V gene. The CDR3 loop spans 14 amino acids. CDR3 sequence reads: CASRAGTAAAEAFF. The DNA of the CDR3 is TGTGCCAGCCGGGCGGGGACGGCGGCCGCTGAAGCTTTCTTT.

This clonotype was recorded at least ten times. V is TRBV18 and J is TRBJ2-3, with D perhaps assigned TRBD1 or TRBD2 (5 bases each). The germline V gene encodes CDR1 KGHSH and CDR2 LQKENI. There are 13 residues in the CDR3. The chain's CDR3 is CATRDSGTDTQYF. CDR3 in DNA: TGTGCTACGAGAGACAGCGGTACAGATACGCAGTATTTT.

The chain uses TRBV11-2 and TRBJ1-1; D uncertain. V was cut by 3 bases and J by 6 bases, with 11 bases left in between. Germline CDR1 SGHAT, CDR2 FQNNGV. The length of the CDR3 is 13 residues. This CDR3 is CASSFNGFSEAFF. Here the CDR3 DNA reads TGTGCCAGCAGCTTTAATGGGTTCTCTGAAGCTTTCTTT.

The V call is TRBV28, the J call TRBJ2-7, with D maybe TRBD1 (5 bases). This CDR3 has 12 amino acids. Germline V gene sequence: CDR1 MDHEN, CDR2 SYDVKM. V gave up 8 bases and J gave up 3 bases, with 11 bases separating them. Here the CDR3 reads CASETGFYEQYF. CDR3 DNA: TGTGCCAGCGAAACAGGCTTCTACGAGCAGTACTTC. Combining the CDR3 with reference TRBV28 and TRBJ2-7 gives the whole variable domain DVKVTQSSRYLVKRTGEKVFLECVQDMDHENMFWYRQDPGLGLRLIYFSYDVKMKEKGDIPEGYSVSREKKERFSLILESASTNQTSMYLCASETGFYEQYFGPGTRLTVT.

This clonotype has at least ten counts. The chain is built from TRBV6-6 and TRBJ1-5; D unclear. This CDR3 contains 13 residues. V was shortened by 4 bases and J by 3 bases, with 7 bases between the two germline ends. CDR1 is MNHNY, CDR2 SVGAGI, per germline (reference sequence). Written as DNA, the CDR3 is TGTGCCAGCAGTTCAACGGCCAATCAGCCCCAGCATTTT. It codes for CASSSTANQPQHF.

This clonotype was detected many times. The chain uses TRBV2 and TRBJ2-5; the match to TRBD1 covers 8 bases. Germline CDR1 is SNHLY and CDR2 is FYNNEI. The CDR3 spans 13 residues. Trimming took 11 bases from V and 4 from J; bases not matched to a gene: 9. CDR3 sequence reads: CAGDRTGRETQYF. CDR3 nucleotides: TGTGCCGGCGACCGGACAGGGAGAGAGACCCAGTACTTC.

The gene calls are TRBV28 and TRBJ2-3; D possibly corresponds to TRBD1 (5 bases). V was clipped by 5 bases and J by 4 bases, with 10 bases between them. The CDR3 runs to 13 residues. Germline values: CDR1 MDHEN, CDR2 SYDVKM. The CDR3 DNA reads as TGTGCCAGCAGTCTTCAGGGCCCAGATACGCAGTATTTT. This gives the protein CASSLQGPDTQYF.

This clonotype was observed a few times. V is TRBV20-1 and J is TRBJ2-3, with 7 bases that match TRBD2. CDR1 and CDR2 from the germline V gene are DFQATT and SNEGSKA (reference sequence). V lost 1 base, J lost 2 bases, and 3 bases stayed unmatched. The CDR3 spans 14 residues. DNA for the CDR3: TGCAGTGCTAGAGGGGAGGGCCCCACAGATACGCAGTATTTT. It encodes CSARGEGPTDTQYF.

Many counts were recorded for this clonotype. The chain has TRBV11-2 and TRBJ2-7, with D possibly TRBD1 on 6 matching bases. Germline V gene sequence: CDR1 SGHAT, CDR2 FQNNGV. This CDR3 is 16 amino acids long. The V end was cut by 5 bases, the J end by 7 bases, with 24 bases between. The CDR3: CASSPLGDTLLGEQYF. The CDR3 bases are TGTGCCAGCAGCCCGCTAGGGGACACCCTCTTGGGGGAGCAGTACTTC. The full variable domain, rest sourced from reference TRBV11-2 and TRBJ2-7, is EAGVAQSPRYKIIEKRQSVAFWCNPISGHATLYWYQQILGQGPKLLIQFQNNGVVDDSQLPKDRFSAERLKGVDSTLKIQPAKLEDSAVYLCASSPLGDTLLGEQYFGPGTRLTVT.

The CDR3 sequence: CASSMLGRLQETQYF. CDR3 sequence (DNA): TGTGCCAGTAGTATGCTAGGACGACTCCAAGAGACCCAGTACTTC. The V call is TRBV19, the J call TRBJ2-5; D is undetermined. Germline CDR1 and CDR2: LNHDA and SQIVND (reference sequence). There are 15 residues in the CDR3. Trimming pared 3 bases from V and 1 base from J, leaving 12 bases between.

The V call is TRBV19, the J call TRBJ1-2; 10 bases are a match to TRBD1. The V and J ends lost 6 bases and 0 bases, in that order; junction bases with no gene match: 4. This CDR3 is built from 15 residues. Germline values: CDR1 LNHDA, CDR2 SQIVND (reference sequence). The CDR3 region is CASRDRGPANYGYTF. In nucleotides, the CDR3 is TGTGCCAGTAGAGACAGGGGGCCCGCTAACTATGGCTACACCTTC.

This clonotype was seen only a few times. This chain links TRBV19 with TRBJ2-3; D gene ambiguous. The V end was cut by 3 bases, the J end by 2 bases, with 9 bases between. Germline assignment: CDR1 LNHDA and CDR2 SQIVND (reference sequence). The CDR3 is 14 amino acids. CDR3 nucleotide sequence: TGTGCCAGTAGTATTGGGCAGACCACAGATACGCAGTATTTT. Protein: CASSIGQTTDTQYF.

J is TRBJ2-6 and V is TRBV5-4; maybe TRBD1 (6 bases). Germline V lookup: CDR1 SGHNT, CDR2 YYREEE (reference sequence). The CDR3 runs to 15 residues. Trimming left V 2 bases short and J 2 bases short, with 8 bases between. The CDR3 sequence: CASSLKGAGANVLTF. Written as DNA, the CDR3 is TGTGCCAGCAGCTTAAAGGGGGCTGGGGCCAACGTCCTGACTTTC. Looking up the rest from reference TRBV5-4 and TRBJ2-6 gives the full variable domain: ETGVTQSPTHLIKTRGQQVTLRCSSQSGHNTVSWYQQALGQGPQFIFQYYREEENGRGNFPPRFSGLQFPNYSSELNVNALELDDSALYLCASSLKGAGANVLTFGAGSRLTVL.

The chain combines TRBV7-2 with TRBJ2-3; 12 nucleotides line up with TRBD1. CDR3 length: 19 residues. The V and J ends lost 2 bases and 4 bases, in that order; junction bases with no gene match: 13. Germline loops: CDR1 SGHTA, CDR2 FQGNSA. The chain's CDR3 is CASSLRHPGQGAGADTQYF. The CDR3 coding sequence is TGTGCCAGCAGCTTACGGCACCCGGGACAGGGGGCTGGGGCAGATACGCAGTATTTT.

In this sample, this clonotype turned up a few times. The rearrangement links TRBV7-2 to TRBJ1-1; possibly TRBD1 for D (5 bases). Germline CDR1 reads SGHTA; CDR2 reads FQGNSA. The CDR3 sequence is 14 residues long. The ends were cut back, 0 bases at V and 3 bases at J, with 8 bases in the middle. The CDR3 spells CASSLASRDTEAFF. The DNA of the CDR3 is TGTGCCAGCAGCTTAGCTTCCAGGGACACTGAAGCTTTCTTT.